The present TCR beta chain was sequenced within a study of OX40 agonist ivuxolimab in advanced cancers. Study in general: Patients received the agonistic anti-OX40 (CD134) antibody ivuxolimab.

Some clones are missing from TCRdb's copy, which holds only in-frame ones; the method was immunoSEQ multiplex PCR. The sample lists under 85,000 clones, about 89% occurring once. Autoimmune disease history or systemic immunosuppression barred patients. About this clone: Its antigen is currently unknown.

The V and J ends lost 6 bases and 0 bases, in that order; junction bases with no gene match: 4. This CDR3 comprises 14 residues. From germline, CDR1 is MNHNY and CDR2 SVGAGI (reference sequence). General observations from the study: Within 6 weeks, CD4+ and CD8+ blood T cells expanded clonally at 0.1 to 3.0 mg/kg.

Sequences were derived from CD4+ or CD8+ T cells sorted from blood, sampled in a trial of the OX40 agonist ivuxolimab. This chain uses TRBV6-6 with TRBJ1-1; 7 nucleotides agree with TRBD1. This clonotype originated in an adult with an advanced solid tumor such as melanoma, head and neck, liver or kidney cancer. The chain's CDR3 is CASSPGGVNTEAFF. In DNA, the CDR3 is TGTGCCAGCAGCCCAGGGGGAGTGAACACTGAAGCTTTCTTT.